This entry concerns a single T cell receptor (beta chain). There is no known antigen for this receptor. Base-call qualities are not available, and no considerably larger clone is one nucleotide away. Separate from the approximately 700-subject first cohort, the validation cohort of 90 to 150 subjects was the group to which the donors belonged. The record originates from a study of cytomegalovirus exposure and HLA in healthy donors (TCRdb year 2017). For the study in its entirety: The 500 to 700 repertoires of the first cohort and the 120 validation repertoires were produced on the same platform, according to a later analysis. The study aimed to test whether cataloging public T cell receptors could reveal signatures of past pathogen exposure. Besides the first cohort of around 700 subjects, a separate validation cohort made up of 95 to 150 different subjects was used. High-throughput TCR immunosequencing, statistical association of individual TCRs with disease status, and machine learning were combined to predict cytomegalovirus infection status. The investigation overall reported the following: A total of fewer than 200 TCR beta chains were listed by the study as associated with cytomegalovirus. The classifier was reported to diagnose cytomegalovirus status with high specificity and sensitivity in both the original cohort and the validation cohort. In vitro tests confirmed that a few of the cytomegalovirus-associated TCR beta chains recognize cytomegalovirus antigens. A later analysis found that TCRs clustered in the first cohort also tended to co-occur in the approximately 120 validation repertoires, with more than 90% of cluster scores above 0. All 120 or so repertoires were used to score co-occurrence in the validation cohort in a later analysis, because that analysis had no HLA typing for the cohort. Most TCR sequences were observed very rarely across donors, whereas some public TCRs were present in many individuals. The authors suggested that the approach could potentially be extended to other disease states and immunological phenotypes.

From its cysteine to its phenylalanine, the CDR3 spans 15 amino acids. The entry retains the CDR3 DNA only, 45 bases that are in frame from base 1. Reading the germline V gene gives CDR1 KGHSH and CDR2 LQKENI. Trimming takes 3 bases from V and 4 bases from J, and the germline ends sit 15 bases apart. Libraries were constructed by the immunoSEQ multiplex PCR assay. The paper's data handling went like this. A statistical classification framework was developed to diagnose cytomegalovirus status using the catalog of TCR beta chain sequences. In TCRdb, the immuneACCESS table is reduced to in-frame sequences with V and J assigned. These tables do not hold every clone; where another copy was compared, an unresolved V gene accounts for under half, and the others remain unexplained. The V and J calls and clone size were taken over from that table, and D and trimming were inferred from the DNA. A total of about 130,000 clones appear in this sample, just under 90% of them only once. Roughly 6.7% of the sample rests with the top ten.

The specimen was PBMCs. This clonotype was obtained from a woman aged 25-40 years in good health and CMV-seropositive. The sequence joins TRBV18 to TRBJ1-1; D gene: possibly TRBD1, on 5 matching bases. At the DNA level, the sequence is TGTGCCAGCTCACCTGGGTCAGGGAGGGTCACTGAAGCTTTCTTT. It translates as CASSPGSGRVTEAFF.